This TCR beta chain was observed in a study of beta chain features in type 1 diabetes. Reverse transcribing all isolated RNA meant expressed TCRB transcripts were sequenced. This table comes from immunoSEQ multiplex PCR, and its TCRdb copy is limited to in-frame clones, with some not included. The sample has around 500,000 clones, over 25% seen once; the top ten hold more than 0.055%. This clone was counted a few times. The V segment lost 1 base and the J segment 7 bases; nucleotides outside the gene matches: 11. This CDR3 has 16 residues. Looked up from germline, CDR1 is SGDLS and CDR2 is YYNGEE. The sequence derives from a man between 18 and 35 years old in good health. The sample was naive CD4+ T cells from blood. The chain links TRBV9 to TRBJ2-1, with TRBD2 identical over 7 bases. CDR3 loop: CASSVLAGPVGNEQFF. CDR3 in DNA: TGTGCCAGCAGCGTATTAGCGGGTCCCGTTGGTAATGAGCAGTTCTTC.